These 21 T cell receptor beta chains were sequenced from one sample in a study of blood T cell repertoires in COVID-19. Produced via immunoSEQ multiplex PCR; TCRdb's table is partial and in-frame only. The table shows 95,000 to 150,000 clones, with roughly 84% occurring only once. What was sequenced was PBMCs or T cells enriched from blood (not recorded which). The source is a woman between 25 and 40 years old who had recovered from COVID-19.

This chain links TRBV2 with TRBJ1-5, with D possibly TRBD1 on 5 matching bases. Trimming removed 6 bases from V and 6 bases from J, with 18 bases in between. CDR1 and CDR2 (germline): SNHLY, FYNNEI. The CDR3 totals 15 residues. The CDR3 loop is CASRAGRSNSQPQHF. For the CDR3, the DNA is TGTGCCAGCAGGGCGGGACGGAGCAATAGTCAGCCCCAGCATTTT.

The J gene is TRBJ1-2, the V gene TRBV7-8, with 7 nucleotides matching TRBD1. The germline CDR1 and CDR2 sequences are SGHVS and FQNEAQ. The CDR3 length is 14 residues. V lost 5 bases, J lost 8 bases, and 11 bases stayed unmatched. The CDR3 sequence is CASSRLQGTEGYTF. CDR3 nucleotides: TGTGCCAGCAGCCGACTACAGGGGACAGAAGGCTACACCTTC.

The CDR3 spells CASSPSGHRGEKLFF. DNA of the CDR3: TGTGCCAGCAGTCCTTCGGGGCACAGGGGAGAAAAACTGTTTTTT. This rearrangement joins TRBV28 to TRBJ1-4; 7 bases are shared with TRBD1. Germline values: CDR1 MDHEN, CDR2 SYDVKM. Trimming took 5 bases from V and 8 from J; bases not matched to a gene: 11. The CDR3 has 15 residues.

CDR3 in amino acids: CASSLDRSPRSYNEQFF. The CDR3 nucleotides read TGTGCCAGCAGCTTAGATCGTTCGCCTAGATCTTACAATGAGCAGTTCTTC. This chain uses TRBV11-2 with TRBJ2-1; no reliable D call. CDR3 length: 17 residues. V lost 0 bases and J lost 4, with 16 bases in between. The germline gives CDR1 SGHAT, CDR2 FQNNGV.

The chain couples TRBV27 to TRBJ1-1; weak D call: TRBD1 (5 bases). CDR1 and CDR2 (germline): MNHEY, SMNVEV (reference sequence). Trimming pared 2 bases from V and 1 base from J, leaving 8 bases between. This CDR3 region has 14 residues. In DNA form, the CDR3 reads TGTGCCAGCAGTTTAAGGGGCGGGAACACTGAAGCTTTCTTT. Its translation is CASSLRGGNTEAFF.

The V call is TRBV12-3 or TRBV12-4, the J call TRBJ2-3; 9 nucleotides agree with TRBD2. The CDR3 runs 13 residues. V trimming: 10 bases; J trimming: 3 bases; junction bases outside the gene matches: 5. In nucleotides, the CDR3 is TGTGCCATAAGCGGGAGGTTGACAGATACGCAGTATTTT. Protein: CAISGRLTDTQYF.

The chain recombines TRBV4-1 with TRBJ2-3, with D perhaps matching TRBD2 (6 bases). Germline V gene sequence: CDR1 MGHRA, CDR2 YSYEKL. V was pared by 0 bases and J by 3 bases, with 7 bases between. The CDR3 extends over 14 amino acids. Here the CDR3 DNA reads TGCGCCAGCAGCCAAGACAGCGGGACAGATACGCAGTATTTT. It encodes CASSQDSGTDTQYF.

The chain employs TRBV28 and TRBJ1-5, with 10 bases matching TRBD1. Trimming cost V 2 bases and J 6 bases; bases outside gene matches: 7. Germline-derived CDR1 and CDR2 are MDHEN and SYDVKM. CDR3 length equals 16 residues. CDR3 sequence: CASSLLGQGDAQPQHF. The CDR3 nucleotides are TGTGCCAGCAGTTTACTCGGACAGGGGGATGCTCAGCCCCAGCATTTT.

The V call is TRBV6-5, the J call TRBJ1-6; 9 bases match TRBD1. Trimming at V came to 7 bases and at J to 7 bases, leaving 2 bases not matched to a gene. This CDR3 spans 13 amino acids. The germline CDR1 and CDR2 sequences are MNHEY and SVGAGI. The CDR3 here is CASNDRGNSPLHF. The CDR3 coding sequence is TGTGCCAGCAACGACAGGGGGAATTCACCCCTCCACTTT.

The rearrangement links TRBV25-1 to TRBJ2-2; TRBD1 agrees at 9 bases. V shed 9 bases and J 8 bases; nucleotides not matched to a gene: 10. The CDR3 has 14 residues. Germline V CDR1 and CDR2: MGHDK, SYGVNS. CDR3 sequence: CASRLQGASGELFF. The CDR3 DNA sequence: TGTGCCAGTCGACTACAGGGGGCGTCGGGGGAGCTGTTTTTT.

The chain joins TRBV12-3 or TRBV12-4 to TRBJ1-1; D is undetermined. V was clipped by 6 bases and J by 0 bases, with 5 bases between them. This CDR3 is 12 amino acids long. The CDR3, as DNA: TGTGCCAGCAGCCCTATGAACACTGAAGCTTTCTTT. This gives the protein CASSPMNTEAFF.

The genes are TRBV30 and TRBJ1-3; possible D gene TRBD1, 6 bases. The V end lost 7 bases, the J end lost 4 bases, and 14 bases lay between the germline ends. The length of the CDR3 is 13 residues. In germline, CDR1 is GTSNPN, CDR2 SVGIG (reference sequence). Here the CDR3 reads CAYRGALGNTIYF. Written as DNA, the CDR3 is TGTGCCTACCGGGGGGCCCTCGGAAACACCATATATTTT.

This chain uses TRBV5-4 with TRBJ2-1; weak D call: TRBD2 (7 bases). The CDR3 contains 16 residues. The V gene lost 3 bases and the J gene lost 0 bases, with 13 bases spanning the gap. Germline lookup yields CDR1 SGHNT and CDR2 YYREEE (reference sequence). CDR3 sequence: CASSSAGASSYNEQFF. Here the CDR3 DNA reads TGTGCCAGCAGCTCTGCGGGGGCAAGCTCCTACAATGAGCAGTTCTTC.

V and J are TRBV28 and TRBJ2-4; TRBD2 aligns across 11 bases. V lost 4 bases to trimming and J lost 9 bases; unmatched junction nucleotides: 8. Germline CDR1 and CDR2: MDHEN and SYDVKM. CDR3 length: 15 residues. In DNA, the CDR3 is TGTGCCAGCAGTTCCCCTAGCGGGGGGTCCGGCATTCAGTACTTC. Residues: CASSSPSGGSGIQYF.

The chain uses TRBV3-1 (or the pseudogene TRBV3-2) and TRBJ2-2; D ambiguous. The CDR3 is made up of 14 amino acids. The V gene lost 1 base and the J gene lost 4 bases, with 7 bases spanning the gap. Germline CDR1 and CDR2: LGHDT and YNNKEL (reference sequence). The CDR3 sequence is CASSQVTGTGELFF. The CDR3, as DNA: TGTGCCAGCAGCCAAGTTACGGGCACCGGGGAGCTGTTTTTT.

This rearrangement joins TRBV3-1 (or the pseudogene TRBV3-2) to TRBJ2-2; unclear D gene. CDR3 length: 14 residues. The germline V and J ends were trimmed by 6 bases and 3 bases, with 11 bases remaining between them. Germline assignment: CDR1 LGHDT and CDR2 YNNKEL (reference sequence). CDR3 region: CASSPNGYTGELFF. DNA for the CDR3: TGTGCCAGCAGTCCCAACGGGTACACCGGGGAGCTGTTTTTT.

In this sample, this clone turned up once. This sequence joins TRBV23-1 and TRBJ1-2, with D perhaps TRBD1 (6 bases). TRBV23-1 is identified as an open reading frame with a role that is uncertain. V was pared by 7 bases and J by 7 bases, with 13 bases between. This CDR3 has 12 amino acids. This CDR3 reads CASIYREGGYTF. The CDR3 nucleotides are TGCGCCAGCATCTACAGGGAGGGTGGCTACACCTTC.

The V and J genes are TRBV3-1 (or the pseudogene TRBV3-2) and TRBJ2-1; 8 nucleotides match TRBD2. Germline V gene data show CDR1 as LGHDT and CDR2 as YNNKEL (reference sequence). The CDR3 length is 15 residues. With 5 bases clipped from V and 2 bases from J, the junction kept 5 bases outside the gene matches. CDR3 DNA: TGTGCCAGCAGCAGGACTAGCTTCCCCTACAATGAGCAGTTCTTC. This encodes CASSRTSFPYNEQFF.

The chain is built from TRBV5-4 and TRBJ2-7, with 15 bases aligning to TRBD2. The CDR3 loop spans 15 amino acids. Germline loops: CDR1 SGHNT, CDR2 YYREEE (reference sequence). The junction had 3 bases not matched to a gene; V was cut back by 5 bases and J by 3 bases. The DNA for the CDR3 is TGTGCCAGCAGAGAGGGACTAGCGGGAGGCTACGAGCAGTACTTC. This sequence encodes CASREGLAGGYEQYF.

This clone was detected only a few times. V and J are TRBV19 and TRBJ2-1; 9 bases line up with TRBD2. CDR1 LNHDA and CDR2 SQIVND come from the germline V gene (reference sequence). The CDR3 runs to 17 residues. V trimming: 5 bases; J trimming: 4 bases; junction bases outside the gene matches: 12. The CDR3 region is CASSSNLLAGLYNEQFF. The CDR3 DNA reads TGTGCCAGTAGTTCGAACCTCCTAGCGGGGCTTTACAATGAGCAGTTCTTC. The full variable domain, its missing parts supplied by reference TRBV19 and TRBJ2-1, is DGGITQSPKYLFRKEGQNVTLSCEQNLNHDAMYWYRQDPGQGLRLIYYSQIVNDFQKGDIAEGYSVSREKKESFPLTVTSAQKNPTAFYLCASSSNLLAGLYNEQFFGPGTRLTVL.

The chain joins TRBV7-3 to TRBJ2-2; 9 positions agree with TRBD2. This CDR3 spans 16 amino acids. Germline assignment: CDR1 SGHTA and CDR2 FQGTGA. Germline trimming cut 0 bases from V and 4 bases from J; bases unmatched to any gene: 3. In DNA form, the CDR3 reads TGTGCCAGCAGCTTAACCGGCGGGAGGGGCACCGGGGAGCTGTTTTTT. It is translated as CASSLTGGRGTGELFF.